Below, one TCR beta chain is given with its context. Its antigen is unidentified. Trimming removed 2 bases at V and 7 bases at J, with 11 bases between. The CDR3 consists of 14 residues. Germline CDR1 and CDR2: SEHNR and FQNEAQ (reference sequence). TCRdb's table, derived via immunoSEQ multiplex PCR, lists solely in-frame clones and lacks some. Among approximately 60,000 clones listed, 80% to 85% were seen once. This specimen belongs to a study of OX40 agonist ivuxolimab in advanced cancers. Findings and caveats of the study: CD4+ and CD8+ blood T cells expanded clonally by week 6 at 0.1 to 3.0 mg/kg. With doses of 0.1-3.0 mg/kg, partial responders showed among the lowest clonal expansion. Expanded peripheral T cell antigen specificity was not determined.

The sequences come from CD4+ or CD8+ T cells sorted from blood, collected in a trial of the OX40 agonist ivuxolimab. The source of this sequence is an adult with an advanced solid tumor such as melanoma, head and neck, liver or kidney cancer. The gene calls are TRBV7-9 and TRBJ1-4, with D unclear. In DNA form, the CDR3 reads TGTGCCAGCAGCTTAACCGGGCTGGGTGAAAAACTGTTTTTT. It is translated as CASSLTGLGEKLFF.